This T cell receptor beta chain was captured in a study of tumour-infiltrating T cells in Burkitt lymphoma (TCRdb year 2020). Some background on the complete study: When TCR repertoire data were correlated with clinical outcome, productive clonality turned out to predict both overall and progression-free survival, independent of established prognosticators, age at diagnosis among them.

From cysteine to phenylalanine, the CDR3 is 14 amino acids long. Only CDR3 DNA remains: 42 bases, in frame from the first base. The germline V gene gives CDR1 as SGDLS and CDR2 as YYNGEE. V and J are truncated by 1 base and 2 bases respectively, leaving an intervening sequence of 10 bases. The library was generated by the immunoSEQ multiplex PCR assay. Not all clones reach the TCRdb copy of this immuneACCESS table, which keeps in-frame sequences only. Checked studies attribute under half of the gap to unresolved V genes and leave the rest unexplained. This sample gives around 4,000 clones in total; around 16% of them show up just once. The top ten clones comprise around 15% of the sample. This clone was found a few times. No cognate antigen has been identified for it. No base quality information exists; no much larger clone differs at one position.

This TCR was sampled from a human donor with diffuse large B-cell lymphoma. Some clones in this sample may be carry-over from other donors' samples. The chain is encoded by TRBV9 joined to TRBJ2-7, and possibly TRBD2, on 5 matching bases. Sequencing was done on a sample of tumor tissue. CDR3 loop: CASSVSPGTYEQYF. The sequenced DNA is TGTGCCAGCAGCGTATCCCCCGGGACCTACGAGCAGTACTTC.